This TCR beta chain was identified during a study of CD8 T cells in Susac syndrome. This clonotype was counted a few times. Random hexamers were used to reverse transcribe an amount of about 0.5 to 1 ug RNA. TCRdb used MiXCR to reprocess the immunoSEQ multiplex PCR reads, holding one entry per CDR3 protein. The table shows about 130,000 distinct CDR3 sequences, with roughly 96% occurring only once. The authors carried out high-throughput sequencing of TCR beta. They applied it to CD8+ and CD4+ T cells obtained from blood. FACS was used to enrich TEMRA cells, whereas the CD8+ and CD4+ T cells were obtained by negative isolation. CDR3 length equals 15 residues. Germline V CDR1 and CDR2: LNHDA, SQIVND (reference sequence). V was pared by 5 bases and J by 4 bases, with 5 bases of the junction left unmatched.

The clonotype was recovered from a human donor in good health. V gene TRBV19 combines with J gene TRBJ2-6; 7 bases line up with TRBD1. Sequences were obtained from CD4+ T cells from PBMCs. CDR3 region: CASSQQGTGANVLTF. For the CDR3, the DNA is TGTGCCAGTAGTCAACAGGGGACCGGGGCCAACGTCCTGACTTTC.